Below are 28 T cell receptor beta chains sequenced from a single sample in a study of blood T cells in healthy people across ages. A second PCR of 7 to 11 cycles used a sample-barcoded 5' primer and a J-beta primer mix. One entry per CDR3 protein results from TCRdb running MiXCR on the 5' RACE reads. The sample contains about 650,000 distinct CDR3 sequences, about 30% of which appear only once. The sequenced sample consisted of blood. Receptors originate from a woman over 75 in good health.

The V call is TRBV3-1, the J call TRBJ2-2; D may be TRBD1 (5 bases). Per the germline V gene, CDR1 is LGHDT and CDR2 is YNNKEL (reference sequence). V was shortened by 6 bases and J by 0 bases, with 14 bases between the two germline ends. The length of the CDR3 is 16 residues. For the CDR3, the DNA is TGTGCCAGCAGTCTAGTGACAGCCTCGAACACCGGGGAGCTGTTTTTT. The encoded protein is CASSLVTASNTGELFF. Combining the CDR3 with reference TRBV3-1 and TRBJ2-2 gives the whole variable domain DTAVSQTPKYLVTQMGNDKSIKCEQNLGHDTMYWYKQDSKKFLKIMFSYNNKELIINETVPNRFSPKSPDKAHLNLHINSLELGDSAVYFCASSLVTASNTGELFFGEGSRLTVL.

This clonotype has ten or more counts. This sequence joins TRBV9 and TRBJ1-1, with D unresolved. Germline V CDR1 and CDR2: SGDLS, YYNGEE. V lost 4 bases, J lost 7 bases, and 11 bases lay in between. The CDR3 sequence is 12 residues long. The CDR3 nucleotides read TGTGCCAGCAGCAATCCGCGGGGTGAAGCTTTCTTT. Protein: CASSNPRGEAFF.

The chain has TRBV3-1 and TRBJ1-1, with D perhaps matching TRBD1 (5 bases). Germline V lookup: CDR1 LGHDT, CDR2 YNNKEL (reference sequence). Trimming removed 0 bases at V and 0 bases at J, with 8 bases between. This CDR3 contains 15 residues. The CDR3 DNA follows: TGTGCCAGCAGCCAAGATTGGGGCGTGAACACTGAAGCTTTCTTT. The encoded protein is CASSQDWGVNTEAFF.

Turning to this clonotype: This may arise from a read error, as a much more abundant clone is one base away. The chain carries TRBV7-2 and TRBJ2-5; no reliable D call. The germline V and J ends were trimmed by 1 base and 2 bases, with 14 bases remaining between them. Per the germline V gene, CDR1 is SGHTA and CDR2 is FQGNSA. The CDR3 spans 16 residues. CDR3 loop: CASSLVGIGPQETQYF. The CDR3 nucleotides are TGTGCCAGCAGCTTAGTTGGGATAGGACCACAAGAGACCCAGTACTTC. Complete variable domain (other parts from reference TRBV7-2 and TRBJ2-5): GAGVSQSPSNKVTEKGKDVELRCDPISGHTALYWYRQSLGQGLEFLIYFQGNSAPDKSGLPSDRFSAERTGGSVSTLTIQRTQQEDSAVYLCASSLVGIGPQETQYFGPGTRLLVL.

Turning to this clonotype: With a much larger clone just one base away, this may be a read error. The chain couples TRBV20-1 to TRBJ1-6; D unclear. The germline V and J ends were trimmed by 4 bases and 7 bases, with 11 bases remaining between them. The germline CDR1 and CDR2 sequences are DFQATT and SNEGSKA (reference sequence). The CDR3 length is 13 residues. The CDR3 region has the DNA TGCAGTGCTACCTGGACCCAGAATTCACCCCTCCACTTT. It encodes CSATWTQNSPLHF.

The table lists this clonotype with a few counts. J is TRBJ2-7 and V is TRBV28; possibly TRBD2 for D (6 bases). This CDR3 spans 12 amino acids. V lost 10 bases and J lost 7, with 17 bases in between. Germline-derived CDR1 and CDR2 are MDHEN and SYDVKM. This CDR3 is CATGTLYNEQYF. The CDR3 DNA sequence: TGTGCCACCGGGACTTTGTACAATGAGCAGTACTTC.

This clonotype was counted a single time. This could be a read error, since a much larger clone is one nucleotide away. The chain carries TRBV2 and TRBJ2-1, with D possibly being TRBD2 (6 bases). The J call is in doubt because the DNA end fits TRBJ2-7 better. Germline V gene sequence: CDR1 SNHLY, CDR2 FYNNEI. This CDR3 is 15 amino acids long. The CDR3 protein is CASSWDWSSYNEQYF. For the CDR3, the DNA is TGTGCCAGCAGCTGGGACTGGAGCTCCTACAATGAGCAGTACTTC.

This clonotype was counted between two and nine times. A much larger clone sits a single nucleotide away, making a read error possible. The chain joins TRBV6-1 to TRBJ1-4, with no clear D. Germline-derived CDR1 and CDR2 are MNHNS and SASEGT. V lost 11 bases and J 8 bases, leaving 18 bases between the germline ends. The CDR3 sequence is 13 residues long. The CDR3 protein is CACLGWWEEKLFF. CDR3 bases: TGTGCCTGCCTTGGATGGTGGGAAGAAAAACTGTTTTTT.

This clonotype occurred a few times. The rearrangement joins TRBV29-1 to TRBJ1-1; 7 positions match TRBD1. Germline CDR1 is SQVTM and CDR2 is ANQGSEA. V lost 7 bases to trimming and J lost 4 bases; unmatched junction nucleotides: 6. The CDR3 has 12 residues. CDR3 region: CSGRGLLTEAFF. CDR3 in DNA: TGCAGCGGTAGGGGGCTCCTCACTGAAGCTTTCTTT.

This clonotype was seen at least ten times. The chain is built from TRBV6-6 and TRBJ2-5; D is perhaps TRBD2 (6 bases). Per germline, CDR1 MNHNY and CDR2 SVGAGI (reference sequence). This CDR3 comprises 14 residues. Trimming cost V 10 bases and J 4 bases, with 19 bases left between them. CDR3 in amino acids: CATGRGGAIETQYF. The CDR3, as DNA: TGTGCCACGGGACGTGGCGGGGCTATAGAGACCCAGTACTTC.

About this clonotype itself: Just one base apart from a much larger clone, this may be a read error. The V call is TRBV30, the J call TRBJ2-5, with TRBD2 as a possible D gene (6 bases). Germline V lookup: CDR1 GTSNPN, CDR2 SVGIG (reference sequence). This CDR3 spans 14 amino acids. Trimming left V 3 bases short and J 11 bases short, with 22 bases between. Here the CDR3 reads CAWRAGTGSNEQYF. In DNA, the CDR3 is TGTGCCTGGAGGGCAGGGACTGGCTCCAATGAGCAGTACTTC.

This clonotype was counted at least ten times. The chain joins TRBV7-6 to TRBJ1-1; no reliable D call. The length of the CDR3 is 14 residues. Trimming took off 2 bases at V and 0 bases at J, with 7 bases between the two ends. Per germline, CDR1 SGHVS and CDR2 FNYEAQ. DNA for the CDR3: TGTGCCAGCAGCTTATCCAATATGAACACTGAAGCTTTCTTT. Its translation: CASSLSNMNTEAFF.

About this clonotype: An end of the junction does not agree with germline; a read error may underlie this. The gene calls are TRBV12-3 or TRBV12-4 and TRBJ2-7; unclear D gene. The CDR3 has 13 amino acids. The CDR3 DNA sequence: TGTGCTAGCAGTACCTATAACTCCTACGAGCAGTACTTC. Its protein product is CASSTYNSYEQYF.

There are many counts of this clonotype. The J gene is TRBJ2-4, the V gene TRBV7-2; no firm D call. Germline CDR1 and CDR2: SGHTA and FQGNSA. The V gene lost 4 bases and the J gene lost 2 bases, with 9 bases spanning the gap. The CDR3 has 14 residues. This CDR3 reads CASSYHISKNIQYF. As DNA, the CDR3 is TGTGCCAGCAGCTACCACATCTCCAAAAACATTCAGTACTTC.

This clonotype was detected ten times or more. V is TRBV20-1 and J is TRBJ2-5; the match to TRBD1 covers 10 bases. The CDR3 spans 14 residues. The V and J ends lost 0 bases and 4 bases, in that order; junction bases with no gene match: 2. Germline V gene sequence: CDR1 DFQATT, CDR2 SNEGSKA (reference sequence). DNA of the CDR3: TGCAGTGCTAGAGATTGGACAGGGGGAGAGACCCAGTACTTC. This encodes CSARDWTGGETQYF.

The V and J genes are TRBV20-1 and TRBJ2-7, with D hard to call. V lost 3 bases and J lost 3, with 12 bases in between. The germline CDR1 and CDR2 sequences are DFQATT and SNEGSKA (reference sequence). The length of the CDR3 is 13 residues. Here the CDR3 reads CSARPVDGYEQYF. CDR3 DNA: TGCAGTGCTAGGCCGGTGGATGGCTACGAGCAGTACTTC.

V usage is TRBV7-2 and J usage is TRBJ1-4; D gene unclear. Trimming stripped 4 bases from V and 8 bases from J, with 5 bases between. Looked up from germline, CDR1 is SGHTA and CDR2 is FQGNSA. This CDR3 is built from 11 residues. DNA for the CDR3: TGTGCCAGCAGCTCGAGAGAAAAACTGTTTTTT. It translates to CASSSREKLFF.

This rearrangement joins TRBV14 to TRBJ2-1; the match to TRBD2 covers 7 bases. Germline CDR1 is SGHDN and CDR2 is FVKESK. This CDR3 region has 16 residues. Trimming at V came to 4 bases and at J to 5 bases, leaving 11 bases not matched to a gene. The chain's CDR3 is CASSLPGGGGNNEQFF. The DNA for the CDR3 is TGTGCCAGCAGCCTCCCCGGCGGGGGAGGAAACAATGAGCAGTTCTTC.

V usage is TRBV10-2 and J usage is TRBJ1-1, with TRBD1 identical over 10 bases. The CDR3 consists of 13 residues. Germline V CDR1 and CDR2: WSHSY, SAAADI. With V trimmed by 7 bases and J by 6 bases, 5 bases remained unmatched. Written as DNA, the CDR3 is TGCGCCAGCACTCGGGACAGGGGCTCTGAAGCTTTCTTT. Translating it yields CASTRDRGSEAFF.

In the case of this clonotype: Compared with germline, one end of the junction differs, possibly owing to a read error. This chain links TRBV20-1 with TRBJ1-6, with D perhaps TRBD1 (6 bases). CDR3 length: 14 amino acids. The germline V gene has CDR1 DFQATT and CDR2 SNEGSKA (reference sequence). The CDR3 nucleotides read TGCTGTGCTTTACGGGACATTATTAATTCACCCCTCCACTTT. Translating it yields CCALRDIINSPLHF.

This clonotype was picked up many times. The J gene is TRBJ1-2, the V gene TRBV12-3 or TRBV12-4, with 9 bases identical to TRBD1. The CDR3 is 13 residues long. V shed 6 bases, J shed 4 bases, and the junction held 3 bases outside the gene matches. CDR3 amino acids: CASRSDRGYGYTF. DNA for the CDR3: TGTGCCAGCAGGTCGGACAGGGGCTATGGCTACACCTTC.

This clonotype was seen many times. The V and J genes are TRBV11-2 and TRBJ2-7; D remains unclear. Between the trimmed V and J ends, which lost 4 bases and 6 bases, there was a span of 13 bases. This CDR3 comprises 13 residues. Looked up from germline, CDR1 is SGHAT and CDR2 is FQNNGV. CDR3: CASSSPLGSEQYF. The CDR3, as DNA: TGTGCCAGCAGCTCGCCCCTCGGATCCGAGCAGTACTTC.

This clonotype was picked up many times. In DNA form, the CDR3 reads TGCGCCAGCAGCCCGCAGGGGCTCGATGAGCAGTTCTTC. As protein: CASSPQGLDEQFF. This chain connects TRBV5-1 to TRBJ2-1; a weak D match, TRBD1 (6 bases). The CDR3 has 13 residues. Germline V CDR1 and CDR2: SGHRS, YFSETQ. Deletions cut 4 bases from V and 8 bases from J, with 13 bases between.

This rearrangement joins TRBV7-8 to TRBJ2-5; D possibly corresponds to TRBD1 (6 bases). This CDR3 comprises 15 residues. Germline lookup yields CDR1 SGHVS and CDR2 FQNEAQ. Trimming took 4 bases from V and 2 from J, leaving 14 bases between them. This CDR3 is CASSSGTGTQETQYF. CDR3 nucleotides: TGTGCCAGCAGCTCCGGAACAGGGACACAAGAGACCCAGTACTTC.

The chain carries TRBV20-1 and TRBJ1-5; perhaps TRBD1 as D (5 bases). Trimming removed 5 bases from V and 4 bases from J, with 12 bases in between. The CDR3 is 13 residues long. CDR1 and CDR2 (germline): DFQATT, SNEGSKA (reference sequence). In DNA, the CDR3 is TGCAGTGCTTCAGGGTTGAAGAATCAGCCCCAGCATTTT. This translates into CSASGLKNQPQHF.

This chain connects TRBV20-1 to TRBJ1-4; weak D call: TRBD1 (5 bases). CDR3 length equals 16 residues. The V end was cut by 3 bases, the J end by 7 bases, with 21 bases between. Germline assignment: CDR1 DFQATT and CDR2 SNEGSKA (reference sequence). The CDR3 bases are TGCAGTGCTAGCCCCATGGAAGGGCTTAGGGGTGAAAAACTGTTTTTT. Amino acid sequence: CSASPMEGLRGEKLFF.

This clonotype occurred many times. The V and J genes are TRBV7-2 and TRBJ2-3; either TRBD1 or TRBD2 may fit D (6 bases each). Germline-derived CDR1 and CDR2 are SGHTA and FQGNSA. This CDR3 spans 15 amino acids. V lost 3 bases, J lost 2 bases, and 12 bases lay in between. The CDR3 DNA reads as TGTGCCAGCAGCTTGAGGGGGGCCGACACAGATACGCAGTATTTT. Protein sequence: CASSLRGADTDTQYF.

At least ten counts were recorded for this clonotype. CDR3 DNA: TGTGCCAGCAATTGGGGGCACAGTGCAGATACGCAGTATTTT. It specifies CASNWGHSADTQYF. The chain links TRBV7-6 to TRBJ2-3; maybe TRBD1 (6 bases). V gave up 7 bases and J gave up 4 bases, with 15 bases separating them. The CDR3 is 14 residues long. Germline lookup yields CDR1 SGHVS and CDR2 FNYEAQ.